This TCR beta chain was documented in a study of regulatory T cells in long-lasting Graves disease. Germline V CDR1 and CDR2: SQVTM, ANQGSEA. J was trimmed by 4 bases and V by 6 bases; bases with no gene match: 5. The CDR3 runs to 12 residues. This clonotype has at least ten counts. The sample's time point: persistent/refractory GD, antithyroid drugs over 5 years with positive TRAb. PBMCs were the source of the RNA used for TCR sequencing. From each patient, roughly 9 milliliters of peripheral blood was drawn and collected into an EDTA anticoagulant tube. The TCR beta library used iRepertoire HTBI primers with Arm-PCR amplification of CDR3. Authors' methods: Gene usage covered some 66 TRBV and 14 TRBJ segments. TCRdb ran MiXCR on the multiplex PCR reads and lists one entry per CDR3 protein. TCRdb, not the original authors, processed these V and J calls. This table holds about 660,000 distinct CDR3 sequences, around 32% found once.

This chain joins TRBV29-1 and TRBJ1-2; 7 bases match TRBD1. The clonotype was recovered from a female donor with Graves disease. The source material was peripheral blood mononuclear cells (PBMCs), sampled when the disease was refractory, from a patient treated with antithyroid drugs. In DNA, the CDR3 is TGCAGCGTACAGGGGCTGGGCTATGGCTACACCTTC. It is translated as CSVQGLGYGYTF.